The present TCR beta chain was sequenced within a study of blood T cell repertoires in COVID-19 (dated by TCRdb to the early 2020s). A note on the overall study: Samples from collaborators originated in the United States, Italy and Spain and spanned both the acute and convalescent phases of COVID-19. The prospective study material was composed of cDNA or gDNA derived from T cells, B-cell-depleted T cells, or PBMCs. Subjects who had been exposed to COVID-19, were actively infected with it, or had recovered from it provided the deeply sampled blood TCRbeta repertoires that made up the dataset. The repertoires were made available in a free public database intended to serve as a resource for research on the immune response to SARS-CoV-2. The samples were drawn from the first 160 participants of the ongoing ImmuneRACE study and from more than 1,000 subjects provided by 6 global collaborators. Sample metadata almost always included a de-identified subject ID, COVID-19 status, age in years and sex. Where available, HLA class I and class II types were taken from metadata supplied by the sample provider and were not determined by assay-based typing.

Results the study describes overall, beyond this receptor: Clinical and demographic metadata were provided uncurated, with the amount varying by source and participant.

The germline V gene encodes CDR1 SGHNT and CDR2 YYREEE (reference sequence). The CDR3 goes from the cysteine to the phenylalanine over 15 residues. Here the CDR3 DNA is all that survives: 45 bases in frame from base 1. The junction shows trimming of 0 bases on V and 4 bases on J, plus 10 bases between the germline ends. Comments on this clone: Its antigen target is currently unknown. Per-base quality was not reported, and no clone a single base away is much larger than it.

The collaborating institutions used their own protocols to collect whole blood in K2EDTA tubes. For TCRbeta analysis, collaborators shipped samples as frozen whole blood, isolated PBMCs, or DNA extracted from either of those sample types. The immunoSEQ Assay, a bias-controlled multiplex PCR, was used to amplify TCRbeta CDR3 regions from genomic DNA. On the authors' methods: Nucleated cell counts per sample were estimated from amplification of reference gene primers within the assay. To quantify the absolute abundance of each unique TCRbeta CDR3 rearrangement, sequence reads were collapsed and filtered. For each sample, productive Simpson clonality was calculated by taking the square root of Simpson's diversity index across productive rearrangements. As stored in TCRdb, this immuneACCESS dataset retains in-frame rearrangements with V and J assigned. A fraction of the clones does not appear; measured against another copy, unresolved V genes explain less than half of the discrepancy, and the remainder lacks a known reason. The V and J calls and clone size were taken over from that table, and D and trimming were inferred from the DNA. The sample table lists 75,000 to 80,000 clones, 88% of them with a count of one. The ten largest make up 9.1% of the sample.

The clonotype comes from a human donor in a cohort sampled during active COVID-19. The sample taken for sequencing was peripheral blood. The V and J genes are TRBV5-4 and TRBJ2-2; the D segment could be TRBD2, given 5 matching bases. The DNA sequence is given as TGTGCCAGCAGCTTGGATAACAGCGGCACCGGGGAGCTGTTTTTT. It codes for CASSLDNSGTGELFF.